This paragraph reports one TCR beta chain. The target antigen is unknown. Its ends do not fully match the called genes, so a read error is possible. The data derive from a study of T cell repertoires in cytomegalovirus infection. The CDR3 is 15 amino acids. CDR1 is SEHNR and CDR2 is FQNEAQ in the germline V gene (reference sequence). TCRdb reprocessed the reads via MiXCR and lists one record per CDR3 protein. The sample shows 650,000 to 900,000 distinct CDR3 sequences, about 28% of them seen only once. This TCR came from a human donor in good health (CMV status not recorded). Some clones in this sample may be carry-over from other donors' samples. This specimen was cultured CD8+ T cells from PBMCs, taken from culture after CMV antigen stimulation. The genes are TRBV7-9 and TRBJ1-4; weak D call: TRBD1 (5 bases). The CDR3 sequence is CASTLSRAIDEKLFF. The DNA of the CDR3 is TGTGCCAGCACCTTAAGCAGGGCGATCGATGAAAAACTGTTTTTT.